The entry below gives a single TCR beta chain sequence along with its context. The V gene lost 0 bases and the J gene lost 2 bases, with 11 bases spanning the gap. The CDR3 length is 15 residues. The germline V gene has CDR1 MNHEY and CDR2 SMNVEV (reference sequence). Sequencing of TCR beta was performed on blood CD8+ T cells and on blood CD4+ T cells. Isolation of CD8+ and CD4+ T cells was performed negatively, whereas enrichment of TEMRA cells was done by FACS. The data are from a study of CD8 T cells in Susac syndrome. Random hexamers served to reverse transcribe about 0.5 to 1 ug RNA. A multiplex approach, immunoSEQ multiplex PCR, amplified TCR beta CDR3 across 54 Vbeta and 13 Jbeta. TCRdb analysed the immunoSEQ multiplex PCR reads with MiXCR anew, one entry per CDR3 protein. In the table there are about 140,000 distinct CDR3 sequences, 94% of which are singletons.

The specimen was CD8+ T cells from PBMCs. This clonotype was obtained from a human donor in good health. This rearrangement joins TRBV27 to TRBJ2-7; D call uncertain. In DNA, the CDR3 is TGTGCCAGCAGTTTATCGGTGGATCTAACCTACGAGCAGTACTTC. It specifies CASSLSVDLTYEQYF.